This entry features one T cell receptor beta chain sequence. What antigen it recognizes has not been identified. No much larger clonotype is one base removed from it; base qualities were not supplied. The sample is drawn from a study of immune heterogeneity within non-small cell lung tumors (dated by TCRdb to between 2018 and 2020). For context, the study as a whole: Histology comprised a few squamous cell carcinomas, 10 non-squamous carcinomas and 1 tumor not otherwise specified. Whole-exome sequencing, RNA-seq and TCR beta repertoire sequencing were combined for multiple spatially distinct regions from each NSCLC tumor so that intratumoral immune heterogeneity could be examined. Transcriptome data were available for just 35 to 50 loci from about twelve patients, whereas TCR repertoire analysis spanned roughly 55 tumor loci from roughly 16 patients. Neoantigen binding to each patient's HLA alleles was predicted with netMHCpan-3.0 for mutant peptides of 8 to 11 amino acids.

The TCR template was genomic DNA extracted from bulk tumor tissue, and 500 to 650 ng of gDNA was amplified for each sample. During surgery, multiple biopsies were taken from each primary tumor, with sampling sites spaced as far apart as possible within the tumor mass. Patients in the study cohort, which was described as untreated, were newly diagnosed NSCLC cases going through curative surgery. The samples came from roughly 15 patients with newly diagnosed non-small cell lung cancer who were having surgery intended to be curative. Resected tumor masses were reviewed by two independent pathologists. Sequencing was performed only on DNA and RNA samples of high quality. The TCR beta CDR3 region was amplified with a multiplex PCR system whose first round ran for around 10 cycles using 32 V-gene forward primers and 13 J-gene reverse primers. First-round PCR used a QIAGEN Multiplex PCR Kit, and primer sequences were filed in Chinese patent CN105087789A. Illumina universal primers were attached in a second round of PCR run with the Phusion High-Fidelity PCR Kit. TCR libraries were paired-end sequenced at 151 bp read length on the Illumina HiSeq X Ten platform. The source study handled its data this way. Reads lacking multiplex PCR primers were removed with Cutadapt, read pairs were merged with PEAR, and CDR3 regions were called with MiXCR default settings. Shannon entropy measured repertoire diversity, and clonality was calculated as one minus the Shannon entropy divided by the ln of the count of productive unique sequences. Clonotypes at a frequency of at least 0.5% were defined as dominant or high-frequency T-cell clones. In TCRdb, the public reads were trimmed at Q25 with fastp and aligned with MiXCR, with productive beta chains retained. Identical CDR3 proteins give one entry, which carries the most common genes and DNA. The V and J calls were not made by the authors but by TCRdb's processing. This sample gives 2,500 to 3,000 distinct CDR3 sequences in total; around 25% of them show up just once. The biggest ten clones account for 15% to 20% of the sample.

Reading the germline V gene gives CDR1 MDHEN and CDR2 SYDVKM. From V the trimming removes 6 bases and from J it removes 4 bases, while the gene matches leave 6 bases of the junction unaccounted for. From its cysteine to its phenylalanine, the CDR3 spans 16 amino acids. CDR3 DNA only is kept here, 48 bases in frame from base 1. What the authors observed across the whole study: A statistically significant but moderate positive correlation (R approximately 0.34) was observed between local T-cell repertoire clonality and local tumor mutational burden. For the most part, high-frequency TCR beta clonotypes differed from one individual patient to another. Identical dominant CDR3B clonotypes recurred across loci within a patient, yet different tumor locations also harbored unique high-frequency clones.

This clonotype was obtained from a female donor with non-small cell lung cancer. Sequencing used lung tumor tissue. The sequence links TRBV28 to TRBJ2-3; the junction holds 14 bases that match TRBD2. The CDR3 is CASRLGTSGRSDTQYF. The DNA reads TGTGCCAGCAGACTAGGGACTAGCGGGAGATCAGATACGCAGTATTTT. Reference TRBV28 and TRBJ2-3 genes cover what lies past the CDR3, so the full variable domain is DVKVTQSSRYLVKRTGEKVFLECVQDMDHENMFWYRQDPGLGLRLIYFSYDVKMKEKGDIPEGYSVSREKKERFSLILESASTNQTSMYLCASRLGTSGRSDTQYFGPGTRLTVL.